These 17 T cell receptor delta chains were all obtained from the same sample, sequenced in a study of gamma-delta T cells after stem cell transplantation. With CATT, TCRdb re-called clones from the RT-PCR reads. The sample lists about 1,300 delta-chain clones, around 2.4% occurring once. Sequencing was carried out using gamma-delta T cells. The receptors were sampled from a human donor. It is not recorded whose cells these are; they may come from a transplant donor.

By share of the sample, this clone is large (0.1 to 1%). This sample includes further DNA sequences coding for the same CDR3. The chain joins TRDV1 to TRDJ1; 8 nucleotides match TRDD3. The V segment lost 0 bases and the J segment 0 bases; nucleotides outside the gene matches: 18. The CDR3 spans 21 residues. CDR1 and CDR2 from the germline V gene are TSWWSYY and QGS. CDR3 sequence (DNA): TGTGCTCTTGGGGAACTCTGGGAACCTATCCTTACTGGGGGTTACACCGATAAACTCATCTTT. As protein: CALGELWEPILTGGYTDKLIF.

Sample share makes this clone large. This specimen includes other DNA sequences encoding the same CDR3. This chain connects TRDV2 to TRDJ1; 9 nucleotides line up with TRDD3. This CDR3 spans 14 amino acids. Germline trimming cut 3 bases from V and 8 bases from J; bases unmatched to any gene: 9. Germline CDR1 is GEAIGNYY and CDR2 is EKD. Here the CDR3 reads CACDPVLGDSKLIF. As DNA, the CDR3 is TGTGCCTGTGACCCCGTACTGGGGGACTCGAAACTCATCTTT.

Comments on this clone: The amino acid sequence in TCRdb belongs to a much larger clone and departs from this DNA's translation at residue 19, likely a sequencing read error; the sequence shown is translated from the DNA. The chain combines TRDV1 with TRDJ1, with 8 bases identical to TRDD3. The CDR3 covers 21 residues. The V gene's germline CDR1 is TSWWSYY and CDR2 QGS. This CDR3 reads CALGDQALGSPWGMYTDKPIF. CDR3 sequence (DNA): TGTGCTCTTGGGGATCAGGCTCTGGGTTCACCTTGGGGGATGTACACCGATAAACCCATCTTT.

For this clone: TCRdb attributes to this sequence the protein of a much larger clone, which differs from the DNA translation at residue 7; a read error is likely, and the protein displayed is translated from the DNA. The chain joins TRDV2 to TRDJ1, with 7 bases identical to TRDD3. This CDR3 is 16 amino acids long. Germline loops: CDR1 GEAIGNYY, CDR2 EKD. The V gene end was trimmed by 6 bases and the J gene end by 0 bases; junction bases not matched to a gene: 12. The CDR3 DNA reads as TGTGCCTGTTCCCAAGGGAGGATACGCTACACCGATAAACTCATCTTT. Protein sequence: CACSQGRIRYTDKLIF.

By share, this clone ranks as medium-sized (0.01 to 0.1%). This CDR3 is also generated by other DNA sequences in the sample. The V and J genes are TRDV1 and TRDJ1; 11 nucleotides match TRDD3. The CDR3 contains 28 residues. Germline V lookup: CDR1 TSWWSYY, CDR2 QGS. The V and J ends lost 1 base and 0 bases, in that order; junction bases with no gene match: 37. The CDR3 DNA follows: TGTGCTCTTGGGGAACGGGATCCCCAGGGGGGTTTTACACTGGGGGATAGAGGAAGGGTACTATACACCGATAAACTCATCTTT. This gives the protein CALGERDPQGGFTLGDRGRVLYTDKLIF.

As to this clone: For this DNA, TCRdb reports the protein of a much larger clone, which diverges at residue 13, most likely from a read error; the protein presented here is translated directly from the DNA. The genes are TRDV3 and TRDJ1; the match to TRDD3 covers 8 bases. The CDR3 is made up of 15 amino acids. The J segment lost 13 bases and the V segment lost 1 base, leaving 20 bases of the junction unmatched. The germline CDR1 and CDR2 sequences are TVYSNPD and GDNSRS (reference sequence). The CDR3 bases are TGTGCCTTTAAGAGCGCCATACTGGGGGTGGGCGAACCCATCTTT. It yields the protein CAFKSAILGVGEPIF. Looking up the rest from reference TRDV3 and TRDJ1 gives the full variable domain: CDKVTQSSPDQTVASGSEVVLLCTYDTVYSNPDLFWYRIRPDYSFQFVFYGDNSRSEGADFTQGRFSVKHILTQKAFHLVISPVRTEDSATYYCAFKSAILGVGEPIFGKGTRVTVEP.

This clone is judged large. This same CDR3 is encoded by further DNA sequences in the sample. The chain joins TRDV1 to TRDJ1, with a tentative D call TRDD3 (7 bases). CDR3 size: 18 residues. CDR1 is TSWWSYY, CDR2 QGS, per germline. Trimming took 3 bases from V and 2 from J, leaving 22 bases between them. CDR3 DNA sequence: TGTGCTCTTGGGGAGTCCTACGTCGGCTGGGGGCTTACCGATAAACTCATCTTT. As protein: CALGESYVGWGLTDKLIF.

As regards this clone: Since a far larger clone is one base different, this is likely a read error. The chain joins TRDV2 to TRDJ1; TRDD3 matches at 13 bases. CDR3 size: 15 residues. The junction had 8 bases not matched to a gene; V was cut back by 7 bases and J by 4 bases. Germline lookup yields CDR1 GEAIGNYY and CDR2 EKD. The CDR3 reads CACTLGDTYIDKLIF. The CDR3 nucleotides are TGTGCCTGCACACTGGGGGATACGTACATCGATAAACTCATCTTT.

This clone was recorded a few times. A far bigger clonotype differs at one base, so this is likely a read error. Other nucleotide sequences from this sample produce the same CDR3. The chain uses TRDV1 and TRDJ1; the D call may be TRDD2 or TRDD3 (5 bases each). Germline V lookup: CDR1 TSWWSYY, CDR2 QGS. This CDR3 has 18 amino acids. CDR3 sequence reads: CALGEPNVSFLYTDKLIF. As DNA, the CDR3 is TGTGCCCTTGGGGAACCAAACGTTTCCTTTTTGTACACCGATAAACTCATCTTT.

With respect to this clone: The protein given by TCRdb reflects a much larger clone and differs at residue 6 from this DNA's translation, likely from a read error; the protein shown is the DNA's translation. The chain is built from TRDV2 and TRDJ1; D may match TRDD2 or TRDD3 (5 bases each). Looked up from germline, CDR1 is GEAIGNYY and CDR2 is EKD. This CDR3 has 19 residues. The germline V and J ends were trimmed by 1 base and 0 bases, with 23 bases remaining between them. The CDR3 DNA is TGTGCCTGTGACACTCCACCTACTGGCCTCCATGGGGACACCGATAAACTCATCTTT. Its protein product is CACDTPPTGLHGDTDKLIF.

On this clone itself: Translating this DNA gives a protein that differs at residue 9 from the TCRdb one, which belongs to a much larger clone; a read error is likely, and the protein shown is this translation. The chain uses TRDV2 and TRDJ1, with 9 bases fitting TRDD3. CDR1 and CDR2 (germline): GEAIGNYY, EKD. V gave up 6 bases and J gave up 0 bases; unmatched junction bases: 10. The CDR3 sequence is 16 residues long. CDR3 residues: CACSQGGIHYTDKLIF. The CDR3 DNA reads TGTGCCTGTTCCCAAGGGGGGATACACTACACCGATAAACTCATCTTT.

Details on this clone: TCRdb has a much larger clone's protein, which differs at residue 6 from the translation of this DNA, likely because of a read error; what is shown is the protein translated from the DNA. The chain combines TRDV3 with TRDJ1; 8 bases are shared with TRDD3. The CDR3 runs to 15 residues. Unmatched junction bases numbered 15, after V lost 2 bases and J lost 7 bases. Germline values: CDR1 TVYSNPD, CDR2 GDNSRS (reference sequence). Written as DNA, the CDR3 is TGTGCCTTTGCGTACCGGGGGATAGCTCACGCTAAACTCATCTTT. This encodes CAFAYRGIAHAKLIF.

As regards this clone: TCRdb records a much larger clone's protein for this DNA, with a difference at residue 9 that likely arises from a read error; the protein given is the translation of the DNA. J is TRDJ1 and V is TRDV2, with TRDD3 matching over 8 bases. V shed 6 bases and J 0 bases; nucleotides not matched to a gene: 11. Germline V gene data show CDR1 as GEAIGNYY and CDR2 as EKD. The CDR3 is made up of 16 amino acids. The CDR3 sequence: CACSQGGICYTDKLIF. DNA for the CDR3: TGTGCCTGTTCCCAAGGGGGGATATGCTACACCGATAAACTCATCTTT.

Worth noting for this clone: The protein TCRdb gives is from a much larger clone and does not agree with this DNA's translation at residue 5, likely a read error; the protein shown here comes from the DNA. This chain uses TRDV2 with TRDJ1; D unresolved. The CDR3 spans 19 residues. The germline V and J ends were trimmed by 3 bases and 0 bases, with 25 bases remaining between them. Per germline, CDR1 GEAIGNYY and CDR2 EKD. The CDR3 bases are TGTGCCTGTGACGCGGTAACGAATGGTGTGGAGACGTACACCGATAAACTCATCTTT. This gives the protein CACDAVTNGVETYTDKLIF.

In regard to this clone: The amino acid sequence in TCRdb belongs to a much larger clone and departs from this DNA's translation at residue 11, likely a sequencing read error; the sequence shown is translated from the DNA. The J gene is TRDJ1, the V gene TRDV1; 12 bases align to TRDD3. This CDR3 comprises 19 residues. The J segment lost 1 base and the V segment lost 9 bases, leaving 18 bases of the junction unmatched. CDR1 TSWWSYY and CDR2 QGS come from the germline V gene. Here the CDR3 reads CALLLPTGGYPSSTDKLIF. As DNA, the CDR3 is TGTGCTCTCCTACTTCCTACTGGGGGATACCCCTCGTCCACCGATAAACTCATCTTT.

This clone is large by share. The CDR3 DNA is TGTGCTCTTGGGGACCACTGGGGGCCCAACACCGATAAACTCATCTTT. As protein: CALGDHWGPNTDKLIF. The chain employs TRDV1 and TRDJ1, with 8 bases aligning to TRDD3. The CDR3 covers 16 residues. V dropped 3 bases and J dropped 0; count of bases not matched to a gene: 6. Germline values: CDR1 TSWWSYY, CDR2 QGS.

On this clone: This may stem from a read error, because a much larger clone lies one nucleotide away. Other DNA sequences in this sample translate to the same CDR3. The chain is built from TRDV3 and TRDJ1; 13 nucleotides agree with TRDD3. The germline V gene encodes CDR1 TVYSNPD and CDR2 GDNSRS (reference sequence). The CDR3 has 16 residues. V gave up 4 bases and J gave up 2 bases; unmatched junction bases: 10. CDR3 in amino acids: CASRTGGYVRTDKLIF. The CDR3 nucleotides read TGTGCCTCCCGAACTGGGGGATACGTGAGGACCGATAAACTCATCTTT.